One and the same sample provided the 6 T cell receptor beta chains below, sequenced in a study of identical twins' blood T cells. Via MiXCR, TCRdb re-called the 5' RACE reads, giving one row per CDR3 protein. The sample holds 350,000 to 400,000 distinct CDR3 sequences, more than 25% seen once. Specimen: PBMCs. Receptor source: a woman aged 18-55 years in good health.

This clonotype appeared many times. This chain links TRBV29-1 with TRBJ1-2; D may be TRBD1 (6 bases). CDR1 SQVTM and CDR2 ANQGSEA come from the germline V gene. The CDR3 consists of 14 residues. V lost 2 bases to trimming and J lost 5 bases, with 15 bases between them. The DNA of the CDR3 is TGCAGCGTTGAAAGGGGGGCTGAGGAGTATGGCTACACCTTC. It translates to CSVERGAEEYGYTF.

The chain has TRBV9 and TRBJ1-2; 7 bases align to TRBD1. This CDR3 has 13 amino acids. Germline V gene lookup returns CDR1 SGDLS and CDR2 YYNGEE. V dropped 5 bases and J dropped 4; count of bases not matched to a gene: 5. CDR3: CASRAGTAYGYTF. DNA for the CDR3: TGTGCCAGCAGAGCCGGGACAGCCTATGGCTACACCTTC.

This chain joins TRBV6-6 and TRBJ1-6; unclear D gene. Germline values: CDR1 MNHNY, CDR2 SVGAGI (reference sequence). The CDR3 is 12 residues long. Trimming took 4 bases from V and 10 from J, leaving 8 bases between them. The CDR3 spells CASSFGESPLHF. The CDR3 DNA is TGTGCCAGCAGTTTCGGGGAATCACCCCTCCACTTT.

This clonotype was seen a handful of times. The chain couples TRBV25-1 to TRBJ1-4; maybe TRBD1 (5 bases). The CDR3 has 13 residues. V was pared by 8 bases and J by 7 bases, with 14 bases between. Germline lookup yields CDR1 MGHDK and CDR2 SYGVNS. The CDR3 region is CASGTDAAEKLFF. In DNA form, the CDR3 reads TGTGCCAGCGGGACGGATGCCGCTGAAAAACTGTTTTTT. Combining the CDR3 with reference TRBV25-1 and TRBJ1-4 gives the whole variable domain EADIYQTPRYLVIGTGKKITLECSQTMGHDKMYWYQQDPGMELHLIHYSYGVNSTEKGDLSSESTVSRIRTEHFPLTLESARPSHTSQYLCASGTDAAEKLFFGSGTQLSVL.

This clonotype has only one observation. This could be a read error, since a much larger clone is one nucleotide away. The rearrangement uses TRBV11-2 and TRBJ1-1, with D unresolved. Germline V gives CDR1 SGHAT, CDR2 FQNNGV. The CDR3 has 13 residues. The CDR3 bases are TGTACCAGCATAGGCGCCAGGCTCACTGAAGCTTTCTTT. It is translated as CTSIGARLTEAFF.

Regarding this clonotype: Just one base apart from a much larger clone, this may be a read error. V gene TRBV29-1 combines with J gene TRBJ1-2; D perhaps matches TRBD1 (6 bases). CDR1 SQVTM and CDR2 ANQGSEA come from the germline V gene. CDR3 length: 12 amino acids. The CDR3 here is CSVEDRGYDYTF. As DNA, the CDR3 is TGCAGCGTTGAAGACAGGGGCTATGACTACACCTTC.